The present entry profiles one T cell receptor (beta chain) with its context. Its matching antigen is unknown. The source of the sample is a study of CD8 T cells in ankylosing spondylitis. Study outcomes and limitations: Researchers reportedly found disease-linked clones significantly enriched in matched ankylosing spondylitis synovial fluid. Roughly 8 highly homologous variants made up a TCR beta motif, and this motif appeared characteristic of ankylosing spondylitis blood. Both synovial fluid and blood in reactive arthritis had previously been reported to carry some motif variants. Disease-associated clonotypes exhibited CD8+ identity and were relatively infrequent in peripheral blood.

The CDR3 has 15 amino acids. Losses at the gene ends were 4 bases for V and 1 base for J; bases not matched to a gene: 7. CDR1 and CDR2 (germline): SGHRS, YFSETQ. For TCR beta, libraries came from quantitative 5'-RACE with molecular barcodes. One entry per CDR3 protein, called by TCRdb with MiXCR from the 5' RACE reads. This sample has about 450,000 distinct CDR3 sequences, with roughly 26% found just once. The chain recombines TRBV5-1 with TRBJ1-1; 7 bases align to TRBD1. Sequencing input: blood, either unsorted or a sorted T cell fraction (not recorded which). The sequence derives from a male donor with ankylosing spondylitis. The CDR3 DNA follows: TGCGCCAGCAGCCTCCGGACAGGCGAGAACACTGAAGCTTTCTTT. It yields the protein CASSLRTGENTEAFF.